Below, 32 T cell receptor beta chains from the same sample are listed, as sequenced in a study of cytomegalovirus exposure and HLA in healthy donors (dated by TCRdb to 2015 to 2018). The library was built by means of the immunoSEQ multiplex PCR assay. For the multiplex PCR, a mixture combining 60 forward primers for TCR Vbeta segments and 13 reverse primers for TCR Jbeta segments was used. TCRdb limited this immuneACCESS table to in-frame rearrangements with V and J called. A share of clones is missing; checked studies link under half to unresolved V genes, and the rest is unexplained. A total of about 220,000 clones appear in this sample, around 79% of them only once. The top ten clonotypes cover less than 2% of the sample. Sequencing was performed on PBMCs. Receptors originate from a male donor in good health and CMV-seronegative.

The chain employs TRBV28 and TRBJ2-7, with TRBD2 matching 10 bases. Per the germline V gene, CDR1 is MDHEN and CDR2 is SYDVKM. This CDR3 has 17 residues. The V segment lost 5 bases and the J segment 4 bases; nucleotides outside the gene matches: 14. This CDR3 is CASSVLAPGTSVYEQYF. CDR3 sequence (DNA): TGTGCCAGCAGTGTTTTGGCGCCCGGGACTAGCGTGTACGAGCAGTACTTC.

J is TRBJ1-1 and V is TRBV5-4, with 7 nucleotides matching TRBD1. Unmatched junction bases numbered 4, after V lost 2 bases and J lost 0 bases. The CDR3 length is 15 residues. In germline, CDR1 is SGHNT, CDR2 YYREEE (reference sequence). The CDR3 sequence is CASSLLQGLNTEAFF. CDR3 nucleotide sequence: TGTGCCAGCAGCTTATTACAGGGGTTGAACACTGAAGCTTTCTTT.

The chain joins TRBV4-2 to TRBJ2-7, with a possible D match to TRBD2 (7 bases). The CDR3 runs 17 residues. Trimming removed 0 bases at V and 0 bases at J, with 15 bases between. Germline-derived CDR1 and CDR2 are LGHNA and YNFKEQ. The CDR3 DNA follows: TGTGCCAGCAGCCAAGATTGGGAGGGGGGGAGCTCCTACGAGCAGTACTTC. Amino acids: CASSQDWEGGSSYEQYF.

V and J are TRBV2 and TRBJ2-3; D not resolved. V was shortened by 3 bases and J by 5 bases, with 3 bases between the two germline ends. The CDR3 is 11 residues long. Germline CDR1 SNHLY, CDR2 FYNNEI. The DNA for the CDR3 is TGTGCCAGCAGTGAGAGAGATACGCAGTATTTT. Its translation is CASSERDTQYF.

This rearrangement joins TRBV5-6 to TRBJ2-7; D is possibly TRBD1 (5 bases). The CDR3 runs to 13 residues. The germline V and J ends were trimmed by 4 bases and 3 bases, with 11 bases remaining between them. The germline gives CDR1 SGHDT, CDR2 YYEEEE. The CDR3 DNA follows: TGTGCCAGCAGCGGGGCAGGAATCTACGAGCAGTACTTC. Its translation is CASSGAGIYEQYF.

The gene calls are TRBV4-1 and TRBJ1-3; 8 positions agree with TRBD1. Trimming took 4 bases from V and 0 from J; bases not matched to a gene: 2. CDR1 is MGHRA and CDR2 is YSYEKL in the germline V gene. The CDR3 consists of 15 residues. CDR3 coding DNA: TGCGCCAGCAGCCGCGGACAGGGCTCTGGAAACACCATATATTTT. It translates to CASSRGQGSGNTIYF.

CDR3 coding DNA: TGTGCCAGCTCACAGTCTAGCGGGAACACCGGGGAGCTGTTTTTT. Translation gives CASSQSSGNTGELFF. The chain is built from TRBV18 and TRBJ2-2; 7 positions agree with TRBD2. With 4 bases clipped from V and 1 base from J, the junction kept 3 bases outside the gene matches. This CDR3 region has 15 residues. Germline CDR1 reads KGHSH; CDR2 reads LQKENI.

The rearrangement links TRBV2 to TRBJ1-2, with TRBD1 as a possible D gene (6 bases). CDR1 is SNHLY, CDR2 FYNNEI, per germline. The CDR3 consists of 14 residues. Trimming removed 7 bases from V and 3 bases from J, with 15 bases in between. CDR3 loop: CASKREGGDYGYTF. The CDR3 bases are TGTGCCAGCAAGAGGGAAGGGGGTGACTATGGCTACACCTTC.

This chain uses TRBV27 with TRBJ1-1, with 10 bases matching TRBD1. There are 15 residues in the CDR3. J lost 2 bases, V lost 5 bases, and 5 bases had no gene match. Germline V gene sequence: CDR1 MNHEY, CDR2 SMNVEV (reference sequence). The CDR3 DNA follows: TGTGCCAGCAGTCCGACAGGGGGCGTAAACACTGAAGCTTTCTTT. Amino acids: CASSPTGGVNTEAFF.

To note about this clone: The junction does not match germline at one end; this may be a read error. V gene TRBV4-2 combines with J gene TRBJ2-5, with TRBD2 identical over 13 bases. Germline V gene sequence: CDR1 LGHNA, CDR2 YNFKEQ. The CDR3 covers 17 residues. CDR3 coding DNA: TGTGCCAGCAGCCAAACTACTAGCGGGGGGGCCCGGGAGACCCAGCACTTC. Translation: CASSQTTSGGARETQHF.

The chain couples TRBV9 to TRBJ2-5; tentatively, D is TRBD1 (6 bases). CDR3 length equals 15 residues. Germline values: CDR1 SGDLS, CDR2 YYNGEE. Trimming took 0 bases from V and 11 from J, leaving 20 bases between them. CDR3 region: CASSVALLGGGEQYF. The CDR3 DNA is TGTGCCAGCAGCGTAGCCCTTCTAGGGGGTGGTGAGCAGTACTTC.

The DNA of the CDR3 is TGTGCCTGGAATCCAGGGTTGGAAGAGACCCAGTACTTC. Translating it yields CAWNPGLEETQYF. This rearrangement joins TRBV30 to TRBJ2-5, with D possibly being TRBD1 (5 bases). The CDR3 spans 13 residues. Germline lookup yields CDR1 GTSNPN and CDR2 SVGIG (reference sequence). Trimming removed 4 bases at V and 3 bases at J, with 12 bases between.

The gene calls are TRBV6-4 and TRBJ2-3; tentative D call: TRBD2 (6 bases). CDR3 length equals 17 residues. V dropped 8 bases and J dropped 0 bases, with 21 bases sitting between them. Germline V lookup: CDR1 MRHNA, CDR2 SNTAGT. The CDR3 sequence is CASRRAGNAPSTDTQYF. In DNA, the CDR3 is TGTGCCAGCCGAAGGGCGGGAAACGCCCCTAGCACAGATACGCAGTATTTT.

This clone was seen once. The chain combines TRBV19 with TRBJ1-5, with 9 positions matching TRBD1. CDR1 LNHDA and CDR2 SQIVND come from the germline V gene (reference sequence). Unmatched junction bases numbered 8, after V lost 5 bases and J lost 6 bases. This CDR3 comprises 15 residues. The DNA of the CDR3 is TGTGCCAGTAGTGCGGGACAGGGAGTAGGTCAGCCCCAGCATTTT. Protein: CASSAGQGVGQPQHF.

The DNA of the CDR3 is TGTGCCAGCACCCAGTCAGGGAACTATGGCTACACCTTC. Protein sequence: CASTQSGNYGYTF. This chain links TRBV2 with TRBJ1-2; D is perhaps TRBD1 (5 bases). V was clipped by 7 bases and J by 2 bases, with 11 bases between them. The germline V gene has CDR1 SNHLY and CDR2 FYNNEI. This CDR3 is 13 amino acids long.

The chain joins TRBV6-4 to TRBJ1-2; 7 bases fit TRBD1. There are 13 residues in the CDR3. CDR1 is MRHNA, CDR2 SNTAGT, per germline. V trimming: 2 bases; J trimming: 8 bases; junction bases outside the gene matches: 5. The CDR3 loop reads CASSDRTGGGYTF. Written as DNA, the CDR3 is TGTGCCAGCAGTGACAGGACAGGTGGCGGCTACACCTTC.

The chain employs TRBV5-1 and TRBJ1-1; D is possibly TRBD1 (6 bases). Germline V gene sequence: CDR1 SGHRS, CDR2 YFSETQ. V shed 2 bases and J shed 2 bases, with 10 bases lying between them. The CDR3 has 14 residues. CDR3 nucleotides: TGCGCCAGCAGCTTCAACAGGGCCAACACTGAAGCTTTCTTT. This gives the protein CASSFNRANTEAFF. Combining the CDR3 with reference TRBV5-1 and TRBJ1-1 gives the whole variable domain KAGVTQTPRYLIKTRGQQVTLSCSPISGHRSVSWYQQTPGQGLQFLFEYFSETQRNKGNFPGRFSGRQFSNSRSEMNVSTLELGDSALYLCASSFNRANTEAFFGQGTRLTVV.

The chain is built from TRBV4-3 and TRBJ1-2; D not resolved. Germline V gene sequence: CDR1 LGHNA, CDR2 YSLEER. The germline V and J ends were trimmed by 4 bases and 0 bases, with 12 bases remaining between them. The CDR3 contains 15 residues. The CDR3 protein is CASSPAGQSNYGYTF. As DNA, the CDR3 is TGCGCCAGCAGCCCAGCGGGTCAGTCTAACTATGGCTACACCTTC.

The chain couples TRBV5-1 to TRBJ2-3; 12 positions match TRBD2. CDR1 is SGHRS, CDR2 YFSETQ, per germline. This CDR3 region has 16 residues. Trimming took 1 base from V and 6 from J; bases not matched to a gene: 6. This CDR3 is CASSLPSGGAGDTQYF. The CDR3, as DNA: TGCGCCAGCAGCTTGCCTAGCGGGGGGGCCGGGGATACGCAGTATTTT.

V is TRBV27 and J is TRBJ2-3, with 7 bases fitting TRBD2. Per the germline V gene, CDR1 is MNHEY and CDR2 is SMNVEV (reference sequence). The trim removed 8 bases at V and 2 bases at J, leaving 13 bases unmatched. The CDR3 has 16 residues. The CDR3 protein is CASRSRLAEDTDTQYF. CDR3 DNA: TGTGCCAGCCGCTCCCGCCTAGCGGAAGACACAGATACGCAGTATTTT.

CDR3 nucleotides: TGCGCCAGCAGCCATACAGGGGGGATTATCTATGGCTACACCTTC. This gives the protein CASSHTGGIIYGYTF. The chain joins TRBV4-1 to TRBJ1-2; 8 bases are shared with TRBD1. The CDR3 spans 15 residues. Germline CDR1 is MGHRA and CDR2 is YSYEKL. The V segment lost 3 bases and the J segment 4 bases; nucleotides outside the gene matches: 7.

CDR3 in amino acids: CASRVQGEKLFF. The CDR3 DNA reads as TGTGCCAGCAGGGTACAGGGGGAAAAACTGTTTTTT. V gene TRBV28 combines with J gene TRBJ1-4; 7 nucleotides match TRBD1. This CDR3 is 12 amino acids long. The junction had 3 bases not matched to a gene; V was cut back by 6 bases and J by 8 bases. Germline V gene sequence: CDR1 MDHEN, CDR2 SYDVKM.

The chain uses TRBV27 and TRBJ2-1; 11 bases agree with TRBD1. Germline V lookup: CDR1 MNHEY, CDR2 SMNVEV (reference sequence). The length of the CDR3 is 16 residues. The V gene end was trimmed by 5 bases and the J gene end by 10 bases; junction bases not matched to a gene: 13. CDR3 sequence reads: CASSPYSGTGGREQFF. In DNA, the CDR3 is TGTGCCAGCAGTCCATACTCCGGGACAGGGGGAAGGGAGCAGTTCTTC.

The rearrangement uses TRBV5-8 and TRBJ1-6; 9 bases line up with TRBD1. The CDR3 has 17 residues. Germline CDR1 is SGHTS and CDR2 is YDEGEE. Trimming took 0 bases from V and 9 from J; bases not matched to a gene: 10. The CDR3 DNA reads TGTGCCAGCAGCTTGGGATACAGGGGGCGCGGTATTTCACCCCTCCACTTT. Its translation: CASSLGYRGRGISPLHF.

The rearrangement joins TRBV27 to TRBJ1-1, with a possible D match to TRBD1 (5 bases). Germline CDR1 is MNHEY and CDR2 is SMNVEV (reference sequence). The CDR3 consists of 15 residues. The V gene lost 4 bases and the J gene lost 4 bases, with 16 bases spanning the gap. The CDR3 protein is CASSYGRGRFTEAFF. The CDR3 region has the DNA TGTGCCAGCAGTTATGGGAGGGGTAGATTCACTGAAGCTTTCTTT.

The genes are TRBV2 and TRBJ2-1, with 9 positions matching TRBD2. This CDR3 contains 16 residues. Germline CDR1 and CDR2: SNHLY and FYNNEI. Unmatched junction bases numbered 12, after V lost 5 bases and J lost 7 bases. This CDR3 reads CASSFQTSGEFNEQFF. In DNA, the CDR3 is TGTGCCAGCAGTTTCCAGACTAGCGGAGAGTTTAATGAGCAGTTCTTC.

The gene calls are TRBV27 and TRBJ2-5, with 7 bases matching TRBD1. The end of the DNA fits TRBJ2-7 better, so the J call may be wrong. Germline V CDR1 and CDR2: MNHEY, SMNVEV (reference sequence). There are 14 residues in the CDR3. CDR3 bases: TGTGCCAGCAGTTTAAGGGGGCTAAACCACGAGCAGTACTTC. It translates to CASSLRGLNHEQYF.

V gene TRBV6-5 combines with J gene TRBJ2-7; D perhaps matches TRBD2 (6 bases). From germline, CDR1 is MNHEY and CDR2 SVGAGI. CDR3 length: 13 amino acids. Trimming pared 6 bases from V and 2 bases from J, leaving 11 bases between. In DNA form, the CDR3 reads TGTGCCAGCAGCCGCGGGAATACCTACGAGCAGTACTTC. Its translation: CASSRGNTYEQYF.

The chain uses TRBV6-4 and TRBJ1-1; TRBD1 aligns across 8 bases. CDR1 is MRHNA, CDR2 SNTAGT, per germline. The junction had 4 bases not matched to a gene; V was cut back by 0 bases and J by 10 bases. This CDR3 comprises 13 residues. The CDR3 sequence: CASSDSRRGRAFF. The CDR3 DNA reads TGTGCCAGCAGTGACTCGCGCAGGGGGCGAGCTTTCTTT.

This clone appeared once. The V and J genes are TRBV28 and TRBJ1-3; D is ambiguous. Germline CDR1 and CDR2: MDHEN and SYDVKM. V dropped 3 bases and J dropped 3 bases, with 15 bases sitting between them. The CDR3 runs 16 residues. CDR3 sequence (DNA): TGTGCCAGCAGTTTGTTGTCCGCGTCGGTTGGAAACACCATATATTTT. Translated, it gives CASSLLSASVGNTIYF. The full variable domain, with the rest looked up from reference TRBV28 and TRBJ1-3, is DVKVTQSSRYLVKRTGEKVFLECVQDMDHENMFWYRQDPGLGLRLIYFSYDVKMKEKGDIPEGYSVSREKKERFSLILESASTNQTSMYLCASSLLSASVGNTIYFGEGSWLTVV.

This rearrangement joins TRBV28 to TRBJ1-5; TRBD1 matches at 7 bases. The germline V gene encodes CDR1 MDHEN and CDR2 SYDVKM. This CDR3 is 18 amino acids long. Unmatched junction bases numbered 13, after V lost 3 bases and J lost 2 bases. The CDR3 bases are TGTGCCAGCAGTTTGGTAGTTCCCGGACAGGACGGCAATCAGCCCCAGCATTTT. As protein: CASSLVVPGQDGNQPQHF.

The V call is TRBV6-5, the J call TRBJ1-3; D not resolved. V gave up 4 bases and J gave up 0 bases, with 7 bases separating them. Per germline, CDR1 MNHEY and CDR2 SVGAGI. This CDR3 contains 14 residues. The CDR3 DNA follows: TGTGCCAGCAGTTCTCGGAGCTCTGGAAACACCATATATTTT. This encodes CASSSRSSGNTIYF.